The 7 T cell receptor beta chains below all came from one sample that was sequenced in a study of CD8+ T cells in alopecia areata. RNA extraction and reverse transcription yielded cDNA as sequencing template. TCRdb keeps only in-frame clones here, not all; method: immunoSEQ multiplex PCR. Here the sample spans some 190,000 clones, more than 55% being singletons. Treatment given: oral pan-JAK inhibitor, 5-10 mg twice daily. The sequenced sample was CD4+ T cells sorted from blood, obtained at week 44, from a patient treated with tofacitinib. These receptors all come from a human donor with alopecia areata.

V and J are TRBV29-1 and TRBJ1-2; D is unresolved. The CDR3 runs to 13 residues. V lost 3 bases and J lost 5, with 13 bases in between. Germline CDR1 is SQVTM and CDR2 is ANQGSEA. As DNA, the CDR3 is TGCAGCGTTGAGAGGTTGCTCGGGTATGGCTACACCTTC. Its translation is CSVERLLGYGYTF.

This chain links TRBV2 with TRBJ1-5, with a possible D match to TRBD1 (6 bases). The CDR3 totals 14 residues. Between the trimmed V and J ends, which lost 1 base and 4 bases, there was a span of 8 bases. Germline V gene lookup returns CDR1 SNHLY and CDR2 FYNNEI. In nucleotides, the CDR3 is TGTGCCAGCAGTGAAGAACAGGGAAATCAGCCCCAGCATTTT. Amino acid sequence: CASSEEQGNQPQHF.

This clone was seen only once. Here the CDR3 reads CAWIVSPTSTRFQAGYTF. The CDR3 bases are TGTGCCTGGATCGTAAGCCCAACTTCGACCCGTTTCCAGGCTGGCTACACCTTC. The J gene is TRBJ1-2, the V gene TRBV30; D unclear. Trimming removed 4 bases from V and 7 bases from J, with 31 bases in between. The CDR3 is 18 residues long. The germline V gene has CDR1 GTSNPN and CDR2 SVGIG (reference sequence).

The rearrangement joins TRBV5-1 to TRBJ1-6; 7 bases fit TRBD1. CDR3 length equals 15 residues. The junction had 6 bases not matched to a gene; V was cut back by 4 bases and J by 5 bases. Germline-derived CDR1 and CDR2 are SGHRS and YFSETQ. CDR3 nucleotide sequence: TGCGCCAGCAGCCCTGGGACAGTTAATAATTCACCCCTCCACTTT. This gives the protein CASSPGTVNNSPLHF.

The chain employs TRBV4-3 and TRBJ1-4; the D is unclear. V lost 1 base, J lost 14 bases, and 14 bases lay in between. Per germline, CDR1 LGHNA and CDR2 YSLEER. The CDR3 is 13 amino acids. CDR3 coding DNA: TGCGCCAGCAGCCAAGGAAGTGAGGGTGGTCTGTTTTTT. Its protein is CASSQGSEGGLFF.

The sample holds a few counts of this clone. The chain uses TRBV2 and TRBJ2-7; D may be TRBD1 (6 bases). V was cut by 4 bases and J by 5 bases, with 12 bases left in between. Per the germline V gene, CDR1 is SNHLY and CDR2 is FYNNEI. The CDR3 runs 13 residues. The CDR3 region is CASSAFTGNEQYF. The CDR3 DNA is TGTGCCAGCAGTGCCTTCACAGGGAACGAGCAGTACTTC.

The chain joins TRBV29-1 to TRBJ1-1, with no clear D. The CDR3 consists of 13 residues. V lost 5 bases, J lost 0 bases, and 10 bases lay in between. The germline gives CDR1 SQVTM, CDR2 ANQGSEA. Here the CDR3 reads CSVLPGLNTEAFF. CDR3 sequence (DNA): TGCAGCGTTCTCCCGGGCTTGAACACTGAAGCTTTCTTT.